Presented here are 5 T cell receptor beta chains from one specimen sequenced in a study of CD8+ T cells in alopecia areata. Treatment specified: oral pan-JAK inhibitor, 5-10 mg twice daily. RNA, once extracted, was reverse transcribed into cDNA for use as the sequencing template. Sequencing was performed with immunoSEQ multiplex PCR; in TCRdb, only in-frame clones are kept and a portion is missing. The sample records hundreds of thousands of clones, under 70% being singletons. Source: CD4+ T cells sorted from blood, taken between weeks 44 and 45, from a patient treated with tofacitinib. The receptors come from a human donor with alopecia areata.

The sample holds a few counts of this clone. The gene calls are TRBV11-2 and TRBJ1-1; no firm D call. V gave up 5 bases and J gave up 0 bases, with 10 bases separating them. This CDR3 has 14 amino acids. Per germline, CDR1 SGHAT and CDR2 FQNNGV. In nucleotides, the CDR3 is TGTGCCAGCAGCCCGACGCGCCTGAACACTGAAGCTTTCTTT. It codes for CASSPTRLNTEAFF.

This clone was recorded a few times. The chain recombines TRBV29-1 with TRBJ2-3; D unclear. Trimming removed 4 bases from V and 6 bases from J, with 14 bases in between. CDR3 length: 13 residues. CDR1 and CDR2 from the germline V gene are SQVTM and ANQGSEA. The CDR3 nucleotides read TGCAGCGTTGGTTTAAACATTGATGATACGCAGTATTTT. This translates into CSVGLNIDDTQYF.

This chain links TRBV29-1 with TRBJ2-1, with 8 bases aligning to TRBD2. Germline lookup yields CDR1 SQVTM and CDR2 ANQGSEA. This CDR3 comprises 12 residues. The trim removed 5 bases at V and 10 bases at J, leaving 7 bases unmatched. This CDR3 reads CSVWRGVGEQFF. The CDR3 bases are TGCAGCGTTTGGCGGGGGGTGGGGGAGCAGTTCTTC.

V and J are TRBV6-5 and TRBJ1-1, with 9 bases aligning to TRBD1. Trimming at V came to 0 bases and at J to 2 bases, leaving 4 bases not matched to a gene. Germline lookup yields CDR1 MNHEY and CDR2 SVGAGI. The CDR3 runs 16 residues. The CDR3 DNA reads TGTGCCAGCAGTTACTCGACAGGGGGTACCAACACTGAAGCTTTCTTT. Its protein product is CASSYSTGGTNTEAFF.

This chain connects TRBV6-5 to TRBJ2-2; the D is unclear. Deletions cut 7 bases from V and 0 bases from J, with 9 bases between. In germline, CDR1 is MNHEY, CDR2 SVGAGI. CDR3 size: 14 residues. CDR3 sequence: CASKETSNTGELFF. CDR3 in DNA: TGTGCCAGCAAGGAGACATCGAACACCGGGGAGCTGTTTTTT.